Following are 4 T cell receptor beta chains from one sample sequenced in a study of shared clonotypes between healthy human individuals. The method was immunoSEQ multiplex PCR; TCRdb's version includes in-frame clones alone and lacks a portion of them. The table includes approximately 2.5 million clones, 93% detected once. Source material: naive CD4+ T cells from PBMCs. Subset defined: CD45RA+ positively selected. All receptors derive from a man aged 18 to 30 in good health. Some clones in this sample may be carry-over from other donors' samples.

The V and J genes are TRBV7-2 and TRBJ2-3; perhaps D is TRBD1 or TRBD2 (6 bases each). This CDR3 spans 15 amino acids. Germline lookup yields CDR1 SGHTA and CDR2 FQGNSA. V was trimmed by 5 bases and J by 2 bases, leaving 14 bases between them. The CDR3: CASSPRGDSTDTQYF. The CDR3 coding sequence is TGTGCCAGCAGCCCGAGGGGGGACTCCACAGATACGCAGTATTTT.

This chain links TRBV28 with TRBJ1-6, with a tentative D call TRBD1 (5 bases). V lost 5 bases and J 10 bases, leaving 18 bases between the germline ends. The CDR3 has 15 residues. The germline V gene has CDR1 MDHEN and CDR2 SYDVKM. The CDR3 reads CASSVGEAGGSPLHF. CDR3 bases: TGTGCCAGCAGTGTGGGGGAGGCTGGCGGCTCACCCCTCCACTTT.

This clone has just a few counts. Other nucleotide sequences in the sample specify the same CDR3. J is TRBJ1-1 and V is TRBV18; D gene ambiguous. Germline assignment: CDR1 KGHSH and CDR2 LQKENI. V lost 3 bases and J lost 4, with 3 bases in between. This CDR3 comprises 11 residues. The CDR3 nucleotides read TGTGCCAGCTCACCGATCACTGAAGCTTTCTTT. It encodes CASSPITEAFF.

The gene calls are TRBV7-3 and TRBJ2-1; perhaps TRBD2 as D (5 bases). CDR3 length equals 13 residues. Germline V CDR1 and CDR2: SGHTA, FQGTGA. The germline V and J ends were trimmed by 8 bases and 10 bases, with 18 bases remaining between them. CDR3 DNA: TGTGCCAGCGGAGGCGGGTCCCTTGGAGAGCAGTTCTTC. As protein: CASGGGSLGEQFF.